This TCR beta chain was identified in a study of long-term antiretroviral therapy in people with HIV. Broader study findings: Versus controls, repertoires in people with HIV had narrower CDR3 length ranges.

No fewer than two post-ART and no fewer than one pre-ART PBMC samples existed for each donor. Germline CDR1 reads MNHEY; CDR2 reads SVGAGI. V was clipped by 2 bases and J by 8 bases, with 13 bases between them. This CDR3 is built from 14 residues. Survey-level immunoSEQ v3.0 assays were run. TCRdb keeps only in-frame clones here, not all; method: immunoSEQ multiplex PCR. The data show tens of thousands of clones, about 85% seen once. Of note for this clone: Its antigen is unidentified.

The source is a man aged 35-49 years with HIV. Sequenced here: unsorted PBMCs, sampled 3 years after starting antiretroviral therapy. The chain employs TRBV6-5 and TRBJ2-1, with D possibly being TRBD2 (6 bases). The CDR3 protein is CASSYVAGFHEQFF. As DNA, the CDR3 is TGTGCCAGCAGTTACGTTGCGGGGTTTCATGAGCAGTTCTTC.